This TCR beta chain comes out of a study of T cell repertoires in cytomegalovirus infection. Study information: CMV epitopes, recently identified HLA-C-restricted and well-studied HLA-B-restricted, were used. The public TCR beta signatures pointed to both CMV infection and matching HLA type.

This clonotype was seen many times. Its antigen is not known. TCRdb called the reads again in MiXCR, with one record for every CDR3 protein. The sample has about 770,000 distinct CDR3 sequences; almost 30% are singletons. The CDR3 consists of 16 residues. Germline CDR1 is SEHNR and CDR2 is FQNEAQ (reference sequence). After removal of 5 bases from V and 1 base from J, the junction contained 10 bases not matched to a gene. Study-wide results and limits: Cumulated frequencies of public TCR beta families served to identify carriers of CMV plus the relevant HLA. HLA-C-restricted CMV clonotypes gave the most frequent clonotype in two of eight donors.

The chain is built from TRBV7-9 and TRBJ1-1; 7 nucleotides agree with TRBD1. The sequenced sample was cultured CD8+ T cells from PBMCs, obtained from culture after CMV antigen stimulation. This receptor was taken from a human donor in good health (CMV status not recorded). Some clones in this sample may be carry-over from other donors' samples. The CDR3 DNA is TGTGCCAGCAGCGCCACACAGGGGCCGCAGAACACTGAAGCTTTCTTT. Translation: CASSATQGPQNTEAFF.